What follows describes a single TCR beta chain. What it recognizes is unknown. Quantitative molecular-barcoded 5'-RACE generated the TCR beta libraries. TCRdb independently ran MiXCR on the 5' RACE reads; one entry per CDR3 protein. The sample has 150,000 or so distinct CDR3 sequences; around 32% are singletons. The CDR3 contains 16 residues. V dropped 8 bases and J dropped 0; count of bases not matched to a gene: 9. Germline V CDR1 and CDR2: MNHEY, SMNVEV (reference sequence). The data are from a study of CD8 T cells in ankylosing spondylitis. General observations from the study: The authors reported significant enrichment of disease-linked clones in matched ankylosing spondylitis synovial fluid.

The sequence derives from a male donor with ankylosing spondylitis. The chain joins TRBV27 to TRBJ1-1; 10 bases align to TRBD1. Sequenced sample: synovial fluid, either unsorted or a sorted T cell fraction (not recorded which). This CDR3 reads CASGTGEPRMNTEAFF. In DNA form, the CDR3 reads TGTGCCAGCGGGACAGGGGAACCCCGAATGAACACTGAAGCTTTCTTT.